This passage covers 9 T cell receptor beta chains from one sample sequenced in a study of T cell changes during pregnancy in multiple sclerosis. Here immunoSEQ multiplex PCR was the method, and the copy in TCRdb shows in-frame clones only, minus some. This sample carries about 42,000 clones, less than 90% of them seen once, and the ten largest clones take around 0.6%. Specimen: CD4+ T cells from peripheral blood mononuclear cells, collected before pregnancy. The receptors were gathered from a female donor with multiple sclerosis, enrolled in a pregnancy study.

The chain carries TRBV7-2 and TRBJ2-5; the match to TRBD2 covers 8 bases. The CDR3 covers 14 residues. Germline trimming cut 3 bases from V and 2 bases from J; bases unmatched to any gene: 2. Germline CDR1 SGHTA, CDR2 FQGNSA. CDR3 amino acids: CASSFGTRQETQYF. CDR3 sequence (DNA): TGTGCCAGCAGCTTCGGGACTAGACAAGAGACCCAGTACTTC. The variable domain in full, with the rest retrieved from reference TRBV7-2 and TRBJ2-5, is GAGVSQSPSNKVTEKGKDVELRCDPISGHTALYWYRQSLGQGLEFLIYFQGNSAPDKSGLPSDRFSAERTGGSVSTLTIQRTQQEDSAVYLCASSFGTRQETQYFGPGTRLLVL.

This chain connects TRBV21-1 to TRBJ2-1; whether TRBD1, the table's D call, matches the DNA was not checked. TRBV21-1 is labeled a pseudogene. This CDR3 contains 16 residues. The CDR3 region is CASSNKWDRGDNEQFF. The CDR3 DNA is TGTGCCAGCAGCAATAAATGGGACAGGGGGGACAATGAGCAGTTCTTC.

As regards this clone: The same CDR3 arises from other DNA sequences in this sample as well. The chain links TRBV27 to TRBJ1-5; no definite D call. This CDR3 has 13 amino acids. Germline V CDR1 and CDR2: MNHEY, SMNVEV (reference sequence). Trimming stripped 0 bases from V and 4 bases from J, with 4 bases between. This CDR3 reads CASSLSLNQPQHF. The CDR3 DNA reads TGTGCCAGCAGTTTATCGCTAAATCAGCCCCAGCATTTT.

By sample fraction, this clone is medium-sized. The chain is built from TRBV6-5 and TRBJ2-2; D may be TRBD2 (6 bases). Germline assignment: CDR1 MNHEY and CDR2 SVGAGI. The CDR3 is 15 amino acids. V shed 8 bases and J shed 2 bases, with 15 bases lying between them. DNA of the CDR3: TGTGCCAGCCGTCCGGGAGTAATTAACACCGGGGAGCTGTTTTTT. This sequence encodes CASRPGVINTGELFF.

The chain employs TRBV6-5 and TRBJ2-1, with a tentative D call TRBD1 (6 bases). V dropped 6 bases and J dropped 6 bases, with 12 bases sitting between them. The length of the CDR3 is 13 residues. Germline CDR1 and CDR2: MNHEY and SVGAGI. In DNA, the CDR3 is TGTGCCAGCAGAAAAACAGGGTCCAATGAGCAGTTCTTC. As protein: CASRKTGSNEQFF.

This rearrangement joins TRBV6-1 to TRBJ1-3, with no clear D. V was trimmed by 0 bases and J by 0 bases, leaving 3 bases between them. Germline CDR1 MNHNS, CDR2 SASEGT. The CDR3 loop spans 14 amino acids. This chain's CDR3 is CASSEAASGNTIYF. CDR3 DNA: TGTGCCAGCAGTGAAGCGGCCTCTGGAAACACCATATATTTT.

This clone appeared once. This sequence joins TRBV6-4 and TRBJ1-5; D is unclear. The length of the CDR3 is 14 residues. Per germline, CDR1 MRHNA and CDR2 SNTAGT. V was pared by 6 bases and J by 2 bases, with 11 bases between. CDR3 residues: CASSPLGGNQPQHF. The CDR3 coding sequence is TGTGCCAGCAGCCCCTTGGGAGGCAATCAGCCCCAGCATTTT.

The chain uses TRBV5-1 and TRBJ2-1; 7 bases align to TRBD1. The V segment lost 6 bases and the J segment 7 bases; nucleotides outside the gene matches: 4. The germline V gene has CDR1 SGHRS and CDR2 YFSETQ. The CDR3 is 12 amino acids. The CDR3 protein is CASKPGGNEQFF. Written as DNA, the CDR3 is TGCGCCAGCAAGCCAGGGGGAAATGAGCAGTTCTTC.

The gene calls are TRBV4-3 and TRBJ2-7; D perhaps matches TRBD1 (6 bases). Per germline, CDR1 LGHNA and CDR2 YSLEER. Trimming left V 4 bases short and J 0 bases short, with 13 bases between. The CDR3 length is 15 residues. The CDR3 DNA reads as TGCGCCAGCAGCCGCGAAGAGGGGGTCTCCTACGAGCAGTACTTC. This encodes CASSREEGVSYEQYF.